These 29 T cell receptor beta chains share one sample of origin, sequenced in a study of T cell responses to AZD1222 COVID-19 vaccine. Data came from immunoSEQ multiplex PCR; TCRdb stores just in-frame clones and leaves some out. The sample includes more than 80,000 clones, about nine tenths of them seen just once. The sequenced sample was peripheral blood, obtained on day 0 of AZD1222 vaccination. All receptors come from an adult in good health.

This clone was counted a few times. The rearrangement links TRBV29-1 to TRBJ1-5; TRBD1 is a possible D gene (5 bases). Germline loops: CDR1 SQVTM, CDR2 ANQGSEA. Trimming stripped 2 bases from V and 6 bases from J, with 11 bases between. The CDR3 has 13 residues. CDR3 DNA: TGCAGCGTTGAATACGGGGGGGGTCAGCCCCAGCATTTT. The encoded protein is CSVEYGGGQPQHF.

CDR3 residues: CASSESSLSNQPQHF. The DNA of the CDR3 is TGCGCCAGCAGTGAGTCGTCCCTGAGCAATCAGCCCCAGCATTTT. The chain couples TRBV10-2 to TRBJ1-5; D gene uncertain. V shed 0 bases and J shed 1 base, with 7 bases lying between them. Germline values: CDR1 WSHSY, CDR2 SAAADI. The CDR3 sequence is 15 residues long.

This clone appeared many times. This chain joins TRBV12-3 or TRBV12-4 and TRBJ2-7; a possible D gene is TRBD1 (6 bases). Deletions cut 6 bases from V and 7 bases from J, with 13 bases between. The CDR3 consists of 12 residues. The chain's CDR3 is CASSLTRGEQYF. The CDR3, as DNA: TGTGCCAGCAGCCTCACTAGGGGGGAGCAGTACTTC.

The rearrangement links TRBV6-1 to TRBJ1-2; D possibly corresponds to TRBD1 (5 bases). Germline CDR1 and CDR2: MNHNS and SASEGT. The CDR3 is made up of 15 amino acids. The V gene lost 2 bases and the J gene lost 7 bases, with 17 bases spanning the gap. CDR3 sequence (DNA): TGTGCCAGCAGTGAACCGGGACGGGCGGTGGGTGGCTACACCTTC. The encoded protein is CASSEPGRAVGGYTF.

In DNA, the CDR3 is TGCAGCTCGGGACAGCCGTCCGATGGCTACACCTTC. This codes for CSSGQPSDGYTF. J is TRBJ1-2 and V is TRBV29-1, with 7 bases that match TRBD1. Per the germline V gene, CDR1 is SQVTM and CDR2 is ANQGSEA. J lost 6 bases, V lost 8 bases, and 9 bases had no gene match. The CDR3 covers 12 residues.

The chain employs TRBV10-3 and TRBJ1-1; D might be TRBD1 (5 bases). Germline CDR1 and CDR2: ENHRY and SYGVKD. The CDR3 contains 15 residues. V lost 3 bases and J lost 5, with 16 bases in between. CDR3 residues: CAISDLGRGSTEAFF. The CDR3 nucleotides read TGTGCCATCAGTGATCTCGGGAGGGGCTCAACTGAAGCTTTCTTT.

The chain has TRBV5-4 and TRBJ1-6; the match to TRBD1 covers 9 bases. This CDR3 region has 15 residues. V gave up 4 bases and J gave up 5 bases; unmatched junction bases: 4. CDR1 and CDR2 from the germline V gene are SGHNT and YYREEE (reference sequence). The CDR3 is CASSPRTGDNSPLHF. CDR3 DNA sequence: TGTGCCAGCAGCCCACGGACAGGGGATAATTCACCCCTCCACTTT.

This chain joins TRBV7-2 and TRBJ1-3, with unresolved D. Trimming stripped 5 bases from V and 4 bases from J, with 9 bases between. This CDR3 comprises 13 residues. Germline CDR1 SGHTA, CDR2 FQGNSA. The CDR3 region is CASSPSVGNTIYF. The CDR3 DNA follows: TGTGCCAGCAGCCCTAGCGTGGGAAACACCATATATTTT. Full variable domain (outside the CDR3, taken from reference TRBV7-2 and TRBJ1-3): GAGVSQSPSNKVTEKGKDVELRCDPISGHTALYWYRQSLGQGLEFLIYFQGNSAPDKSGLPSDRFSAERTGGSVSTLTIQRTQQEDSAVYLCASSPSVGNTIYFGEGSWLTVV.

The V gene is TRBV28, the J gene TRBJ1-3; D possibly corresponds to TRBD1 (6 bases). CDR3 length: 15 residues. Trimming removed 8 bases from V and 1 base from J, with 15 bases in between. CDR1 and CDR2 (germline): MDHEN, SYDVKM. The CDR3 coding sequence is TGTGCCAGCCTAGGGGGGTCCTCTTCTGGAAACACCATATATTTT. It translates to CASLGGSSSGNTIYF.

This sequence joins TRBV19 and TRBJ1-3, with D uncertain. The CDR3 loop spans 15 amino acids. CDR1 LNHDA and CDR2 SQIVND come from the germline V gene (reference sequence). Trimming pared 2 bases from V and 4 bases from J, leaving 12 bases between. The chain's CDR3 is CASSIFSSPGNTIYF. In DNA form, the CDR3 reads TGTGCCAGTAGTATATTTTCCTCACCCGGAAACACCATATATTTT.

CDR3 nucleotides: TGTGCCAGCAGCTTAGCATCGACCCCCGGGGAGCTGTTTTTT. Translated, it gives CASSLASTPGELFF. This sequence joins TRBV7-2 and TRBJ2-2; no firm D call. Germline CDR1 and CDR2: SGHTA and FQGNSA. This CDR3 has 14 amino acids. V was clipped by 0 bases and J by 6 bases, with 8 bases between them.

The chain couples TRBV10-3 to TRBJ2-5; D remains ambiguous. Per the germline V gene, CDR1 is ENHRY and CDR2 is SYGVKD. The V and J ends lost 10 bases and 0 bases respectively, with 12 bases between them. This CDR3 contains 13 residues. The CDR3 region has the DNA TGTGCCACTCGGAGAGAGGACCAAGAGACCCAGTACTTC. Translated: CATRREDQETQYF.

The rearrangement joins TRBV7-9 to TRBJ2-3; D not resolved. This CDR3 spans 13 amino acids. The germline V gene encodes CDR1 SEHNR and CDR2 FQNEAQ (reference sequence). The germline V and J ends were trimmed by 6 bases and 6 bases, with 13 bases remaining between them. CDR3 nucleotide sequence: TGTGCCAGCAGTCCAGGTTTCCGGGATACGCAGTATTTT. Protein product: CASSPGFRDTQYF.

This clone was picked up one time. V is TRBV6-1 and J is TRBJ1-2, with unresolved D. The V gene lost 2 bases and the J gene lost 0 bases, with 10 bases spanning the gap. Looked up from germline, CDR1 is MNHNS and CDR2 is SASEGT. This CDR3 has 15 residues. CDR3 in DNA: TGTGCCAGCAGTGAAACGTATAGCGCTAACTATGGCTACACCTTC. This codes for CASSETYSANYGYTF.

The chain recombines TRBV7-9 with TRBJ1-2; tentative D call: TRBD1 (6 bases). This CDR3 has 13 amino acids. Germline CDR1 and CDR2: SEHNR and FQNEAQ (reference sequence). Deletions cut 4 bases from V and 6 bases from J, with 12 bases between. The CDR3 bases are TGTGCCAGCAGCTCTGGAGGGGGTGATGGCTACACCTTC. Protein sequence: CASSSGGGDGYTF.

The J gene is TRBJ1-2, the V gene TRBV18; TRBD1 matches at 10 bases. The CDR3 extends over 14 amino acids. With V trimmed by 3 bases and J by 8 bases, 6 bases remained unmatched. The germline gives CDR1 KGHSH, CDR2 LQKENI. The CDR3 region has the DNA TGTGCCAGCTCACCGGAGACAGGGGGCTACGGCTACACCTTC. It specifies CASSPETGGYGYTF.

The DNA of the CDR3 is TGTGCCAGCAGTCTAGCACAGGGATTGAACACTGAAGCTTTCTTT. Amino acids: CASSLAQGLNTEAFF. The chain couples TRBV7-9 to TRBJ1-1, with D perhaps TRBD1 (6 bases). The germline gives CDR1 SEHNR, CDR2 FQNEAQ (reference sequence). The CDR3 has 15 residues. With 6 bases removed from V and 0 bases from J, the gap between germline ends came to 14 bases.

This rearrangement joins TRBV7-2 to TRBJ1-1; D uncertain. Germline V gene data show CDR1 as SGHTA and CDR2 as FQGNSA. CDR3 length: 12 residues. V lost 2 bases and J 1 base, leaving 2 bases between the germline ends. DNA for the CDR3: TGTGCCAGCAGCTTAACGAACACTGAAGCTTTCTTT. It codes for CASSLTNTEAFF.

The V and J genes are TRBV11-2 and TRBJ1-4; the D gene is possibly TRBD1 (5 bases). Germline CDR1 is SGHAT and CDR2 is FQNNGV. Trimming cost V 5 bases and J 6 bases, with 16 bases left between them. The CDR3 consists of 15 residues. Here the CDR3 DNA reads TGTGCCAGCAGCCAAGGGACCCTACGGGATGAAAAACTGTTTTTT. Its translation is CASSQGTLRDEKLFF.

This clone was detected once. The rearrangement joins TRBV28 to TRBJ2-2; a weak D match, TRBD2 (6 bases). Trimming took off 7 bases at V and 11 bases at J, with 11 bases between the two ends. CDR3 length equals 11 residues. Germline V gives CDR1 MDHEN, CDR2 SYDVKM. The DNA of the CDR3 is TGTGCCAGCACCACCGGGACTGAGCTGTTTTTT. Translating gives CASTTGTELFF.

J is TRBJ2-2 and V is TRBV28; a weak D match, TRBD1 (5 bases). Germline CDR1 MDHEN, CDR2 SYDVKM. V dropped 7 bases and J dropped 3 bases, with 21 bases sitting between them. The CDR3 consists of 17 residues. CDR3 protein: CASTPSGWGADTGELFF. CDR3 bases: TGTGCCAGCACTCCTTCCGGATGGGGCGCGGACACCGGGGAGCTGTTTTTT.

This clone showed up just a few times. This sequence joins TRBV19 and TRBJ1-2, with 7 bases aligning to TRBD1. Germline CDR1 and CDR2: LNHDA and SQIVND (reference sequence). This CDR3 has 16 residues. J was trimmed by 1 base and V by 3 bases; bases with no gene match: 8. Here the CDR3 reads CASSMSTGQNNYGYTF. DNA for the CDR3: TGTGCCAGTAGTATGAGTACGGGACAGAATAACTATGGCTACACCTTC.

J is TRBJ1-3 and V is TRBV6-5; no clear D gene. Germline CDR1 MNHEY, CDR2 SVGAGI. The CDR3 consists of 14 residues. Trimming left V 0 bases short and J 4 bases short, with 7 bases between. The CDR3 bases are TGTGCCAGCAGTTACTCGTCGGTGGGAAACACCATATATTTT. It translates to CASSYSSVGNTIYF.

The V gene is TRBV7-9, the J gene TRBJ1-3, with a possible D match to TRBD1 (5 bases). The CDR3 consists of 14 residues. Germline V gene lookup returns CDR1 SEHNR and CDR2 FQNEAQ (reference sequence). Trimming removed 3 bases from V and 4 bases from J, with 10 bases in between. CDR3 in DNA: TGTGCCAGCAGCTTTGATAAGGGGGGAAACACCATATATTTT. It specifies CASSFDKGGNTIYF. The full variable domain, completed using reference TRBV7-9 and TRBJ1-3, is DTGVSQNPRHKITKRGQNVTFRCDPISEHNRLYWYRQTLGQGPEFLTYFQNEAQLEKSRLLSDRFSAERPKGSFSTLEIQRTEQGDSAMYLCASSFDKGGNTIYFGEGSWLTVV.

V usage is TRBV3-1 (or the pseudogene TRBV3-2) and J usage is TRBJ1-3; maybe TRBD1 (5 bases). The V and J ends lost 4 bases and 3 bases respectively, with 19 bases between them. This CDR3 spans 17 amino acids. Germline assignment: CDR1 LGHDT and CDR2 YNNKEL (reference sequence). The CDR3 sequence is CASSPWGSGSVGNTIYF. The CDR3, as DNA: TGTGCCAGCAGCCCGTGGGGCTCAGGGAGCGTTGGAAACACCATATATTTT.

V and J are TRBV3-1 (or the pseudogene TRBV3-2) and TRBJ1-6, with 8 positions matching TRBD1. The junction had 11 bases not matched to a gene; V was cut back by 4 bases and J by 9 bases. This CDR3 is built from 16 residues. The germline V gene has CDR1 LGHDT and CDR2 YNNKEL (reference sequence). DNA for the CDR3: TGTGCCAGCAGCCGATTAGGACAGGGAATACGTTCACCCCTCCACTTT. Translating gives CASSRLGQGIRSPLHF.

The V and J genes are TRBV27 and TRBJ1-4; D gene ambiguous. The CDR3 length is 14 residues. V lost 6 bases to trimming and J lost 3 bases, with 11 bases between them. CDR1 and CDR2 (germline): MNHEY, SMNVEV (reference sequence). Written as DNA, the CDR3 is TGTGCCAGCAGCCTAAACGGGGCTAATGAAAAACTGTTTTTT. Protein: CASSLNGANEKLFF.

The chain recombines TRBV19 with TRBJ2-7, with TRBD1 matching over 7 bases. Germline V CDR1 and CDR2: LNHDA, SQIVND (reference sequence). With 5 bases clipped from V and 2 bases from J, the junction kept 3 bases outside the gene matches. This CDR3 is built from 13 residues. CDR3 sequence reads: CASSSRGPYEQYF. CDR3 bases: TGTGCCAGTAGTTCTAGGGGGCCCTACGAGCAGTACTTC.

The CDR3 is CASSRSGAGLFQETQYF. CDR3 sequence (DNA): TGCGCCAGCAGCCGATCCGGGGCAGGGCTTTTCCAAGAGACCCAGTACTTC. The chain uses TRBV4-1 and TRBJ2-5, with D possibly being TRBD1 or TRBD2 (5 bases each). Deletions cut 4 bases from V and 1 base from J, with 19 bases between. The CDR3 runs 17 residues. Germline V gene data show CDR1 as MGHRA and CDR2 as YSYEKL.